Sequencing of this T cell receptor (beta chain) was carried out in a study of blood T cell repertoires in COVID-19. Overall study: Spain, Italy and the United States supplied samples that represented acute and convalescent COVID-19. Sources were T cells, B-cell-depleted T cells, or PBMCs; the material itself was cDNA or gDNA.

In the original analysis: Counts of nucleated cells, estimated from reference gene primer amplification, were obtained. Profiling relied on immunoSEQ multiplex PCR, and the TCRdb table lists in-frame clones only, not all of them. V and J calls and clone size come straight from that table; D and trimming were deduced from the DNA. The sample holds roughly 150,000 clones, more than 80% seen once. V lost 5 bases, J lost 3 bases, and 11 bases lay in between. This CDR3 has 13 amino acids. Germline V lookup: CDR1 LGHDT, CDR2 YNNKEL (reference sequence). Sequenced sample: peripheral blood. The chain has TRBV3-1 (or the pseudogene TRBV3-2) and TRBJ2-7, with D perhaps TRBD1 (6 bases). The TCR originated in a woman between 35 and 50 years old with acute or convalescent COVID-19. The DNA of the CDR3 is TGTGCCAGCAGCTCAGGGGACCACTACGAGCAGTACTTC. Amino acids: CASSSGDHYEQYF.